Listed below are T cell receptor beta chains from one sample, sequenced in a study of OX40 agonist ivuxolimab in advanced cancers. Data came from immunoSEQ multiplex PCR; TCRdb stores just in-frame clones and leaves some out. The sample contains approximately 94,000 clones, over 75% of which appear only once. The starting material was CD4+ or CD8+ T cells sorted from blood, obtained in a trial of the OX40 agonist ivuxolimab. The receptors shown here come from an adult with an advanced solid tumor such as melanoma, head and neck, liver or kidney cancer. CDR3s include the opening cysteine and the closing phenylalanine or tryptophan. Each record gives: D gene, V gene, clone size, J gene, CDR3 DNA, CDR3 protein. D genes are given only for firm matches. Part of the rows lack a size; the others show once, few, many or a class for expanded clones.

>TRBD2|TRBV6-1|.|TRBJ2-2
TGTGCCAGCGTCGGGGGGGGGACCGGGGAGCTGTTTTTT
CASVGGGTGELFF
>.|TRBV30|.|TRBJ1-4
TGTGCCTGGAGCCAGCCTACGTCGACAACTAATGAAAAACTGTTTTTT
CAWSQPTSTTNEKLFF
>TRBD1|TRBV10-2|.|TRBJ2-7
TGCGCCAGCAGGGGACAGGGAGCCTACGAGCAGTATTTC
CASRGQGAYEQYF
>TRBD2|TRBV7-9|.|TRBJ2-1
TGTGCCAGCAGCTCTCGGGTACTAGCGGGGCTCAATGAGCAGTTCTTC
CASSSRVLAGLNEQFF
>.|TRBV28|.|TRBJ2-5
TGTGCCAGCATTCGGGCAGGGCAAGAGACCCAGTACTTC
CASIRAGQETQYF
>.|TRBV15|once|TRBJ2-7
TGTGCCACCAGGTCTTTCGGGGGGCGCAAAAACGAGCAGTACTTC
CATRSFGGRKNEQYF
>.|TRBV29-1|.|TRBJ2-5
TGCAGCGTTGACCAGAGCAGGGCGGAAGAGACCCAGTACTTC
CSVDQSRAEETQYF
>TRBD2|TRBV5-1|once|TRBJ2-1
TGCGCCAGCAGCCCTGGGACTAGCGGGATAACCTACAATGAGCAGTTCTTC
CASSPGTSGITYNEQFF
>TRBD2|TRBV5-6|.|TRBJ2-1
TGTGCCAGCAGCTTTAGCGGGAATAAGGGACTCTTC
CASSFSGNKGLF
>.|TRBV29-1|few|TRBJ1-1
TGCAGCGTCAAGATGAAAATGAACACTGAAGCTTTCTTT
CSVKMKMNTEAFF
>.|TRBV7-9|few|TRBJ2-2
TGTGCCAGCAGCACGGACACCCCGTTCGGGGAGCTGTTTTTT
CASSTDTPFGELFF
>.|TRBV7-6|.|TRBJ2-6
TGTGCCAGCAGCCCCTTACAGTTCTCTGGGGCCAACGTCCTGACTTTC
CASSPLQFSGANVLTF
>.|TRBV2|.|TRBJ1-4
TGTGCCAGCAGTAAACTTTTGGCGGGCGCGGGAAAACTGTTTTTT
CASSKLLAGAGKLFF
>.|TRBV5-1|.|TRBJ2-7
TGCGCCAGCAGCTTGGTGGCCGGGTACGAGCAGTACTTC
CASSLVAGYEQYF
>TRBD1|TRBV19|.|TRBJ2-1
TGTGCCAGTAGTCGTGGGACAGGGGGCTTGATTGAGCAGTTCTTC
CASSRGTGGLIEQFF
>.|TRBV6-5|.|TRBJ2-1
TGTGCCAGCAGTCGGGGGCTGGGGCGCGATGAGCAGTTCTTC
CASSRGLGRDEQFF
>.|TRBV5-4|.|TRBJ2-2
TGTGCCAGCAGCTTGGACGGGAGTGGTACCGGGGAGCTGTTTTTT
CASSLDGSGTGELFF
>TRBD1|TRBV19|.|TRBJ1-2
TGTGCCAGTAGTTTGACAGGGGGCGACTATGGCTACACCTTC
CASSLTGGDYGYTF
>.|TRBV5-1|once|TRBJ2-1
TGCGCCAGCAGCGACGGCTACAATGAGCAGTTCTTC
CASSDGYNEQFF
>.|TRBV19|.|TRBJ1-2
TGTGCCAGTAAGCGGGATCCCCAGAGGAGCAACTATGGCTACACCTTC
CASKRDPQRSNYGYTF
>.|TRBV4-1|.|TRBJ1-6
TGCGCCAGCAGCCAGATCCTACGGATGCGATCACCCCTCCACTTT
CASSQILRMRSPLHF
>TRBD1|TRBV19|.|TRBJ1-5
TGTGCCAGTCGAACAGGGGGTGGGCAGCCCCAGCATTTT
CASRTGGGQPQHF
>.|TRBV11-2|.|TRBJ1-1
TGTGCCAGCAGCTTTCAATCAGGGAGTGAAGCTTTCTTT
CASSFQSGSEAFF
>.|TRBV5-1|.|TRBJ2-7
TGCGCCAGCAGCGGCGACCTAAGAGGCAACGAGCAGTACTTC
CASSGDLRGNEQYF
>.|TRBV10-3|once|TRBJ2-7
TGTGCCATCTCTCCCGGAGGTGCGTACGAGCAGTACTTC
CAISPGGAYEQYF
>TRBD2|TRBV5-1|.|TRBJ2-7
TGCGCCAGCAGCTCTATCGGGGCGGGGGGCTCCTACGAGCAGTACTTC
CASSSIGAGGSYEQYF
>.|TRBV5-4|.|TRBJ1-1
TGTGCCAGCAGCTTGTCCGGAGGGGCCAAGACTGAAGCTTTCTTT
CASSLSGGAKTEAFF
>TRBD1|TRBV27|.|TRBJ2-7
TGTGCCAGCAGCAAGCGGACAGGAGTACCCTACGAGCAGTACTTC
CASSKRTGVPYEQYF
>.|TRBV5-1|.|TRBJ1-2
TGCGCCAGCAGCTTGACCCCGGACAGCTTTCATGGCTACACCTTC
CASSLTPDSFHGYTF
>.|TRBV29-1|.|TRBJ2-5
TGCAGCGTGGCCCTCAAGTTGGAGACCCAGTACTTC
CSVALKLETQYF
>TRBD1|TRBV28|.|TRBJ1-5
TGTGCCAGCACCCAGGGGGGAAATAGCAATCAGCCCCAGCATTTT
CASTQGGNSNQPQHF
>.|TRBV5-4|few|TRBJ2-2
TGTGCCAGCAGCTTGGTGGGCGGACCCACCGGGGAGCTGTTTTTT
CASSLVGGPTGELFF